The subject of this entry is one TCR beta chain. Its antigen is still unknown. A multiplex PCR was run with 60 Vbeta primers and 13 Jbeta primers. Repertoires were generated with immunoSEQ multiplex PCR, while TCRdb's copy carries only in-frame clones and drops some. This table holds roughly 190,000 clones, around 82% found once. The record originates from a study of cytomegalovirus exposure and HLA in healthy donors. Study as a whole: Earlier findings included over 90 million unique TCR beta sequences obtained from 150 million to 200 million T cells.

Trimming cost V 5 bases and J 4 bases; bases outside gene matches: 11. Germline CDR1 is MDHEN and CDR2 is SYDVKM. CDR3 length: 16 amino acids. Study-level points and caveats: By HLA locus, TCR association rates varied in a later analysis, with DRB1 showing the most and HLA-C the fewest.

The gene calls are TRBV28 and TRBJ1-2; 9 bases match TRBD1. The TCR comes from a man aged 35 to 55 in good health and CMV-seropositive. Sequencing was carried out using PBMCs. CDR3 sequence: CASSPENRGRSYGYTF. The DNA of the CDR3 is TGTGCCAGCAGTCCAGAAAACAGGGGGCGAAGCTATGGCTACACCTTC.